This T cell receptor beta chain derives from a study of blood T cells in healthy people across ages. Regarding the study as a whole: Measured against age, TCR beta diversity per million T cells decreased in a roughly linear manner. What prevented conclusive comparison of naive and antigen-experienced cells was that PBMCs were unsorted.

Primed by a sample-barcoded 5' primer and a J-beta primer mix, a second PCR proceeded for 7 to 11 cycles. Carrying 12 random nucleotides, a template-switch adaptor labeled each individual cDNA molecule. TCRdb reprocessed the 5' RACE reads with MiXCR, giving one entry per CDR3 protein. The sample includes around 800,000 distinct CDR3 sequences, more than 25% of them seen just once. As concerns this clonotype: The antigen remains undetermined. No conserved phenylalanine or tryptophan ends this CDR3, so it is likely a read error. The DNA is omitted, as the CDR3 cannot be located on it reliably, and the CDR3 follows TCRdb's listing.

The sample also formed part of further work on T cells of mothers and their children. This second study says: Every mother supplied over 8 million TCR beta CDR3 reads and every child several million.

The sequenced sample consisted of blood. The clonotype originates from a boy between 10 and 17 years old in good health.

CDR3 region: CASSPLASVRTDTEYS. The chain has TRBV12-3 or TRBV12-4 and TRBJ2-3. The CDR3 region is 16 residues in length, termini included.